The 22 T cell receptor beta chains in this list originate from one sample, sequenced in a study of cytomegalovirus exposure and HLA in healthy donors. The PCR had 60 Vbeta and 13 Jbeta primers. The method was immunoSEQ multiplex PCR; TCRdb's version includes in-frame clones alone and lacks a portion of them. Among over 60,000 clones listed, about 76% were seen once. The sample comprised PBMCs. These receptors were obtained from a man aged 18 to 35 in good health and CMV-seronegative.

This chain connects TRBV5-7 to TRBJ2-1, with 7 bases fitting TRBD2. TRBV5-7 is filed as an ORF, its function uncertain. This CDR3 region has 16 residues. V lost 3 bases and J lost 0; bases outside the gene matches: 6. The CDR3 spells CASSYSGGCSYNEQFF. The DNA for the CDR3 is TGTGCCAGCAGCTATTCCGGGGGGTGCTCCTACAATGAGCAGTTCTTC.

The chain is built from TRBV2 and TRBJ1-2; possible D gene TRBD1, 6 bases. V lost 1 base, J lost 6 bases, and 15 bases lay in between. The CDR3 is 15 amino acids. Germline lookup yields CDR1 SNHLY and CDR2 FYNNEI. CDR3 sequence: CASSEGMGARNGYTF. The CDR3 coding sequence is TGTGCCAGCAGTGAAGGCATGGGGGCCAGAAATGGCTACACCTTC.

V gene TRBV2 combines with J gene TRBJ2-5; possibly TRBD1 for D (6 bases). V was clipped by 10 bases and J by 9 bases, with 24 bases between them. The CDR3 contains 14 residues. Germline V gene lookup returns CDR1 SNHLY and CDR2 FYNNEI. The CDR3 is CATGTTGALEAQYF. DNA of the CDR3: TGTGCCACAGGGACGACAGGAGCCTTGGAGGCCCAGTACTTC.

A few counts support this clone. V is TRBV6-5 and J is TRBJ1-3; 8 bases fit TRBD1. Germline V CDR1 and CDR2: MNHEY, SVGAGI. The V and J ends lost 7 bases and 5 bases, in that order; junction bases with no gene match: 10. CDR3 length: 15 amino acids. This chain's CDR3 is CASTRMTGERNTIYF. The CDR3 DNA follows: TGTGCCAGCACCAGAATGACAGGGGAGCGAAACACCATATATTTT.

Written as DNA, the CDR3 is TGTGCCAGCAGTTACGAGGGTATCTCTGGAAACACCATATATTTT. The encoded protein is CASSYEGISGNTIYF. V gene TRBV6-6 combines with J gene TRBJ1-3; the D is unclear. The germline V and J ends were trimmed by 2 bases and 0 bases, with 8 bases remaining between them. This CDR3 is built from 15 residues. Looked up from germline, CDR1 is MNHNY and CDR2 is SVGAGI (reference sequence).

This chain joins TRBV6-5 and TRBJ1-2; 8 bases map to TRBD1. V was pared by 6 bases and J by 3 bases, with 6 bases of the junction left unmatched. Germline CDR1 reads MNHEY; CDR2 reads SVGAGI. This CDR3 has 14 residues. The CDR3 here is CASSRDRLYYGYTF. CDR3 sequence (DNA): TGTGCCAGCAGCCGGGACAGGCTCTACTATGGCTACACCTTC.

J is TRBJ2-1 and V is TRBV19, with TRBD2 matching 8 bases. Germline CDR1 reads LNHDA; CDR2 reads SQIVND (reference sequence). V shed 3 bases and J 12 bases; nucleotides not matched to a gene: 7. This CDR3 region has 13 residues. CDR3 residues: CASSIGLGLGQFF. CDR3 nucleotides: TGTGCCAGTAGTATTGGCCTGGGACTAGGGCAGTTCTTC.

This chain joins TRBV6-4 and TRBJ2-3, with 9 bases identical to TRBD2. The CDR3 consists of 16 residues. Germline lookup yields CDR1 MRHNA and CDR2 SNTAGT. Unmatched junction bases numbered 15, after V lost 6 bases and J lost 8 bases. As DNA, the CDR3 is TGTGCCAGCAGACTCCACGGCGGGGGGGCCGTCGGTACGCAGTATTTT. It specifies CASRLHGGGAVGTQYF.

V usage is TRBV4-1 and J usage is TRBJ1-5; TRBD1 matches at 7 bases. V lost 0 bases and J lost 5; bases outside the gene matches: 4. The CDR3 sequence is 15 residues long. In germline, CDR1 is MGHRA, CDR2 YSYEKL. The CDR3 region is CASSQEGTVDQPQHF. The CDR3 bases are TGCGCCAGCAGCCAAGAAGGGACAGTTGATCAGCCCCAGCATTTT.

This CDR3 reads CASSQAYGYTF. DNA of the CDR3: TGTGCCAGCAGCCAAGCCTATGGCTACACCTTC. V is TRBV6-1 and J is TRBJ1-2; D call uncertain. The V end lost 6 bases, the J end lost 4 bases, and 6 bases lay between the germline ends. The CDR3 length is 11 residues. Germline assignment: CDR1 MNHNS and CDR2 SASEGT.

This clone appeared once. The chain links TRBV28 to TRBJ1-2; the D gene is possibly TRBD1 (6 bases). The CDR3 is made up of 15 amino acids. Between the trimmed V and J ends, which lost 6 bases and 6 bases, there was a span of 20 bases. The germline V gene encodes CDR1 MDHEN and CDR2 SYDVKM. The CDR3 spells CASRYLLQGKDGYTF. CDR3 nucleotide sequence: TGTGCCAGCAGGTACTTATTACAGGGAAAGGATGGCTACACCTTC.

The CDR3 loop is CASSGHGTVSGNTIYF. CDR3 sequence (DNA): TGTGCCAGCAGCGGCCACGGGACAGTCTCTGGAAACACCATATATTTT. The rearrangement uses TRBV11-1 and TRBJ1-3, with 7 bases that match TRBD1. Germline V lookup: CDR1 SGHAT, CDR2 FQDESV (reference sequence). The V and J ends lost 5 bases and 0 bases, in that order; junction bases with no gene match: 7. This CDR3 region has 16 residues. Looking up the rest from reference TRBV11-1 and TRBJ1-3 gives the full variable domain: EAEVAQSPRYKITEKSQAVAFWCDPISGHATLYWYRQILGQGPELLVQFQDESVVDDSQLPKDRFSAERLKGVDSTLKIQPAELGDSAMYLCASSGHGTVSGNTIYFGEGSWLTVV.

The V call is TRBV11-3, the J call TRBJ2-2, with TRBD2 matching 7 bases. Germline trimming cut 5 bases from V and 1 base from J; bases unmatched to any gene: 7. Germline CDR1 reads SGHNT; CDR2 reads YENEEA. The CDR3 runs to 16 residues. CDR3 sequence reads: CASSLISGGNTGELFF. As DNA, the CDR3 is TGTGCCAGCAGCCTTATATCGGGGGGGAACACCGGGGAGCTGTTTTTT.

The chain uses TRBV5-6 and TRBJ2-2; 8 positions agree with TRBD2. This CDR3 has 15 residues. Trimming at V came to 4 bases and at J to 1 base, leaving 3 bases not matched to a gene. The germline gives CDR1 SGHDT, CDR2 YYEEEE. Here the CDR3 reads CASSPRGGNTGELFF. CDR3 sequence (DNA): TGTGCCAGCAGCCCTCGGGGGGGGAACACCGGGGAGCTGTTTTTT.

The chain carries TRBV5-1 and TRBJ1-1, with 7 bases fitting TRBD1. J lost 3 bases, V lost 4 bases, and 9 bases had no gene match. The CDR3 runs to 15 residues. CDR1 and CDR2 from the germline V gene are SGHRS and YFSETQ. The CDR3 loop is CASSPRGRWDTEAFF. CDR3 sequence (DNA): TGCGCCAGCAGCCCCAGGGGGAGGTGGGACACTGAAGCTTTCTTT.

V is TRBV5-1 and J is TRBJ2-3, with 12 bases identical to TRBD2. Germline trimming cut 0 bases from V and 4 bases from J; bases unmatched to any gene: 9. Germline lookup yields CDR1 SGHRS and CDR2 YFSETQ. The CDR3 is made up of 18 amino acids. The chain's CDR3 is CASSLEPSGGAVSDTQYF. The CDR3 DNA follows: TGCGCCAGCAGCTTGGAGCCTAGCGGGGGGGCGGTTTCAGATACGCAGTATTTT.

The chain recombines TRBV27 with TRBJ1-6, with D unclear. Germline V gene data show CDR1 as MNHEY and CDR2 as SMNVEV (reference sequence). The CDR3 sequence is 15 residues long. V gave up 0 bases and J gave up 6 bases, with 9 bases separating them. Here the CDR3 reads CASSLSNSLNSPLHF. CDR3 sequence (DNA): TGTGCCAGCAGTTTATCGAACAGCCTTAATTCACCCCTCCACTTT.

This clone was seen more than once but under ten times. The chain has TRBV6-1 and TRBJ2-7; the match to TRBD1 covers 7 bases. Germline V gene sequence: CDR1 MNHNS, CDR2 SASEGT. The CDR3 is 13 residues long. Trimming removed 5 bases from V and 6 bases from J; junction bases left unmatched: 7. The CDR3 reads CASSFNRGGEQYV. In DNA form, the CDR3 reads TGTGCCAGCAGTTTCAACAGGGGTGGCGAGCAGTACGTC.

V gene TRBV7-2 combines with J gene TRBJ2-5, with 10 bases lining up with TRBD2. V lost 1 base to trimming and J lost 10 bases; unmatched junction nucleotides: 12. This CDR3 contains 16 residues. The germline gives CDR1 SGHTA, CDR2 FQGNSA. Here the CDR3 reads CASSLVTSGAPLSQYF. The DNA of the CDR3 is TGTGCCAGCAGCTTAGTTACTAGCGGGGCCCCTTTGAGCCAGTACTTC.

The chain employs TRBV30 and TRBJ1-2; weak D call: TRBD1 (5 bases). The germline V gene encodes CDR1 GTSNPN and CDR2 SVGIG (reference sequence). The CDR3 spans 12 residues. V dropped 4 bases and J dropped 6 bases, with 12 bases sitting between them. The CDR3 loop is CAWKTRADGYTF. The CDR3 DNA follows: TGTGCCTGGAAGACCAGGGCGGATGGCTACACCTTC.

The chain employs TRBV10-3 and TRBJ2-2; TRBD2 matches at 8 bases. This CDR3 contains 19 residues. The V gene end was trimmed by 0 bases and the J gene end by 6 bases; junction bases not matched to a gene: 15. The V gene's germline CDR1 is ENHRY and CDR2 SYGVKD. In DNA form, the CDR3 reads TGTGCCATCAGTGAGTCGAGGGGACTAGTAGCTAACACCCCCGGGGAGCTGTTTTTT. It codes for CAISESRGLVANTPGELFF.

V and J are TRBV5-1 and TRBJ1-6, with 9 bases matching TRBD1. This CDR3 comprises 15 residues. J lost 9 bases, V lost 3 bases, and 7 bases had no gene match. In germline, CDR1 is SGHRS, CDR2 YFSETQ. The CDR3 nucleotides are TGCGCCAGCAGCTCCGGGACAGGGAGTGTTTCACCCCTCCACTTT. Its translation: CASSSGTGSVSPLHF.